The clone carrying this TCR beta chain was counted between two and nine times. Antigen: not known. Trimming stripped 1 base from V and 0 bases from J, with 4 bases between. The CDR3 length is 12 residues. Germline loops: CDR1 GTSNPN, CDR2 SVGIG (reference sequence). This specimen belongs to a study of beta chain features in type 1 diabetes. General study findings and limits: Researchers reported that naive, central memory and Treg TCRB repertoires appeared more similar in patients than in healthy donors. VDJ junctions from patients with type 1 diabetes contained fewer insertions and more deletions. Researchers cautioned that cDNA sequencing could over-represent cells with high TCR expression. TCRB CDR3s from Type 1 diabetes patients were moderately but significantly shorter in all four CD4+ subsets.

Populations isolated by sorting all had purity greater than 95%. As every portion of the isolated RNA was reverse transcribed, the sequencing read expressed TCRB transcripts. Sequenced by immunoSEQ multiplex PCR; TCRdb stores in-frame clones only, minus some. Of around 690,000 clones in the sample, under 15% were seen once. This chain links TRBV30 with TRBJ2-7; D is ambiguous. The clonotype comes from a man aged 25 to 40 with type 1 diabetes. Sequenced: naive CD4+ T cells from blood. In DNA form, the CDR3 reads TGTGCCTGGAGTGCCTTCTCCTACGAGCAGTACTTC. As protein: CAWSAFSYEQYF.